The TCR beta chain under discussion was sequenced for a study of T cell repertoires in cytomegalovirus infection. Study in general: CMV infection and matching HLA type were both indicated by public TCR beta signatures.

A word on this clonotype: Antigen: not known. Mismatch with germline at one junction end may stem from a read error.

Study-wide points: HLA-C-restricted TCR beta clonotypes specific for CMV led the ex vivo response.

This CDR3 comprises 13 residues. Germline V gene lookup returns CDR1 MNHNY and CDR2 SVGAGI (reference sequence). TCRdb reprocessed the reads with MiXCR, giving one entry per CDR3 protein. Of about 260,000 distinct CDR3 sequences in the sample, roughly an eighth were seen once. This TCR came from a human donor in good health (CMV status not recorded). Some clones in this sample may be carry-over from other donors' samples. Sequenced material: PBMCs. The V call is TRBV6-6, the J call TRBJ1-1; D uncertain. The CDR3 protein is CVSNQHPNTEAFF. CDR3 nucleotides: TGTGTCAGCAACCAACACCCAAACACTGAAGCTTTCTTT.